This T cell receptor (beta chain) is drawn from a study of shared clonotypes between healthy human individuals. Study at large: CD4 naive cells filled three plates per donor, CD4 memory three, CD8 naive two and CD8 memory one.

The CDR3 is 12 residues long. Germline-derived CDR1 and CDR2 are SGDLS and YYNGEE. With 2 bases removed from V and 6 bases from J, the gap between germline ends came to 5 bases. Only CD45RO-negative cells positively selected for CCR7 counted as naive CD8 cells, so terminally differentiated effector memory CD45RA+ cells were excluded. Assay runs were performed at deep level. Sequenced by immunoSEQ multiplex PCR; TCRdb stores in-frame clones only, minus some. The sample records about 2.2 million clones, over 85% being singletons. A remark on this clone: This same CDR3 is encoded by further DNA sequences in the sample.

This chain links TRBV9 with TRBJ2-2; D is tentatively TRBD1 or TRBD2 (5 bases each). The TCR sequence derives from a man younger than 30 in good health. Some clones in this sample may be carry-over from other donors' samples. The sample consisted of naive CD8+ T cells from PBMCs. Here the CDR3 DNA reads TGTGCCAGCAGCGTGGGACCCGGGGAGCTGTTTTTT. Amino acid sequence: CASSVGPGELFF.